What follows are 11 T cell receptor beta chains derived from one specimen sequenced in a study of cytomegalovirus exposure and HLA in healthy donors. Primers included in the PCR were 60 Vbeta and 13 Jbeta primers. TCRdb's copy holds only in-frame clones and misses some; the assay was immunoSEQ multiplex PCR. The data contain 150,000 or so clones, 75% to 80% of them singletons. The sample comprised PBMCs. These receptor sequences come from a male donor in good health and CMV-seronegative.

This sequence joins TRBV29-1 and TRBJ2-1; 7 nucleotides align to TRBD1. CDR3 length: 13 amino acids. V was clipped by 7 bases and J by 6 bases; unmatched bases: 9. From germline, CDR1 is SQVTM and CDR2 ANQGSEA. CDR3 region: CSAGQAPFNEQFF. In nucleotides, the CDR3 is TGCAGCGCCGGACAGGCCCCATTCAATGAGCAGTTCTTC.

This chain uses TRBV11-2 with TRBJ2-7; 11 bases line up with TRBD2. The J segment lost 2 bases and the V segment lost 0 bases, leaving 6 bases of the junction unmatched. The CDR3 is 17 residues long. Germline assignment: CDR1 SGHAT and CDR2 FQNNGV. CDR3 sequence (DNA): TGTGCCAGCAGCTTAGAGACTAGCGGGACCTTCCCCTACGAGCAGTACTTC. It is translated as CASSLETSGTFPYEQYF.

This sequence joins TRBV7-9 and TRBJ2-5; 8 bases match TRBD2. The CDR3 runs to 14 residues. The germline CDR1 and CDR2 sequences are SEHNR and FQNEAQ (reference sequence). The junction had 5 bases not matched to a gene; V was cut back by 5 bases and J by 3 bases. CDR3 bases: TGTGCCAGCAGCGCCGTTAGCGGGAAAGAGACCCAGTACTTC. Protein: CASSAVSGKETQYF.

This clone appeared a few times. At one boundary the junction diverges from the germline segment, which might be a read error. The chain has TRBV7-9 and TRBJ2-3, with 12 nucleotides matching TRBD2. This CDR3 has 18 residues. Germline-derived CDR1 and CDR2 are SEHNR and FQNEAQ (reference sequence). CDR3 coding DNA: TGTTCCAGCAGCCCTAGGGCTAGCGGGAGGGAGAGCACAGATACGCAGTATTTT. This translates into CSSSPRASGRESTDTQYF.

This clone was recorded once. The chain joins TRBV19 to TRBJ2-2; 11 nucleotides agree with TRBD2. The germline V gene encodes CDR1 LNHDA and CDR2 SQIVND (reference sequence). V gave up 7 bases and J gave up 6 bases; unmatched junction bases: 7. The length of the CDR3 is 15 residues. CDR3: CASTPASGGPGELFF. The CDR3 DNA reads as TGTGCCAGTACCCCAGCTAGCGGGGGGCCCGGGGAGCTGTTTTTT.

The CDR3 DNA reads TGTGCCAGCAGCCCGACTAGCGGGTTTGGGGGAGAGACCCAGTACTTC. Translated: CASSPTSGFGGETQYF. The V and J genes are TRBV11-2 and TRBJ2-5; 10 positions agree with TRBD2. The trim removed 5 bases at V and 4 bases at J, leaving 10 bases unmatched. Germline CDR1 reads SGHAT; CDR2 reads FQNNGV. The length of the CDR3 is 16 residues.

The V gene is TRBV30, the J gene TRBJ1-1; D ambiguous. Germline CDR1 and CDR2: GTSNPN and SVGIG (reference sequence). Trimming cost V 3 bases and J 3 bases, with 11 bases left between them. The CDR3 consists of 13 residues. CDR3 region: CAWSADPYTEAFF. In nucleotides, the CDR3 is TGTGCCTGGAGCGCGGATCCCTACACTGAAGCTTTCTTT.

The chain has TRBV12-5 and TRBJ2-2; 9 bases are shared with TRBD1. The germline V gene encodes CDR1 LGHNT and CDR2 FRNRAP. This CDR3 spans 15 amino acids. V shed 5 bases and J 5 bases; nucleotides not matched to a gene: 6. The CDR3 DNA follows: TGTGCTAGTGGTCTTCGACAGGGGGGGACCGGGGAGCTGTTTTTT. The encoded protein is CASGLRQGGTGELFF.

This sequence joins TRBV9 and TRBJ2-5; 9 bases match TRBD2. V was pared by 4 bases and J by 5 bases, with 9 bases of the junction left unmatched. The V gene's germline CDR1 is SGDLS and CDR2 YYNGEE. The CDR3 spans 15 residues. The chain's CDR3 is CASSSSGGQVETQYF. The CDR3 nucleotides are TGTGCCAGCAGCTCGAGCGGGGGGCAGGTGGAGACCCAGTACTTC. Full variable domain (remainder filled in from reference TRBV9 and TRBJ2-5): DSGVTQTPKHLITATGQRVTLRCSPRSGDLSVYWYQQSLDQGLQFLIQYYNGEERAKGNILERFSAQQFPDLHSELNLSSLELGDSALYFCASSSSGGQVETQYFGPGTRLLVL.

The V and J genes are TRBV5-1 and TRBJ2-7, with 9 bases identical to TRBD1. The CDR3 extends over 14 amino acids. Losses at the gene ends were 4 bases for V and 5 bases for J; bases not matched to a gene: 7. Germline V gene lookup returns CDR1 SGHRS and CDR2 YFSETQ. DNA for the CDR3: TGCGCCAGCAGCCAGACAGGGGGAAATGACGAGCAGTACTTC. It encodes CASSQTGGNDEQYF.

This clone was detected once. V is TRBV4-1 and J is TRBJ1-6; 7 bases agree with TRBD1. CDR1 is MGHRA and CDR2 is YSYEKL in the germline V gene. V lost 1 base, J lost 10 bases, and 7 bases stayed unmatched. The CDR3 sequence is 15 residues long. The CDR3 DNA reads as TGCGCCAGCAGCCAAGGGAAGGGGGCTGGGTCACCCCTCCACTTT. It is translated as CASSQGKGAGSPLHF.